A single T cell receptor beta chain is shown here with its context. Its antigen remains unidentified. The V end was cut by 4 bases, the J end by 5 bases, with 11 bases between. Germline CDR1 MNHNS, CDR2 SASEGT. The CDR3 length is 13 residues. These data come from a study of blood T cells in healthy people across ages. General study results and limits: Diversity estimates from one million T cells were considered underestimates.

Aged roughly 6 to 95, donors were systemically healthy Caucasians from Russia. Each sample yielded at least 5 micrograms of PBMC total RNA. Together with a sample-barcoded 5' primer, a J-beta primer mix was included in a second PCR lasting roughly 6 to 12 cycles. MiXCR was run by TCRdb on the 5' RACE reads, yielding one entry per CDR3 protein. This table holds about 780,000 distinct CDR3 sequences, about a quarter found once. The same sample was also used in a study of T cells of mothers and their children.

The material sequenced was blood. This sequence was found in a boy between 10 and 17 years old in good health. The chain links TRBV6-1 to TRBJ1-1; D is ambiguous. As DNA, the CDR3 is TGTGCCAGCAGTGCCCGGGAGAGGACTGAAGCTTTCTTT. This sequence encodes CASSARERTEAFF.